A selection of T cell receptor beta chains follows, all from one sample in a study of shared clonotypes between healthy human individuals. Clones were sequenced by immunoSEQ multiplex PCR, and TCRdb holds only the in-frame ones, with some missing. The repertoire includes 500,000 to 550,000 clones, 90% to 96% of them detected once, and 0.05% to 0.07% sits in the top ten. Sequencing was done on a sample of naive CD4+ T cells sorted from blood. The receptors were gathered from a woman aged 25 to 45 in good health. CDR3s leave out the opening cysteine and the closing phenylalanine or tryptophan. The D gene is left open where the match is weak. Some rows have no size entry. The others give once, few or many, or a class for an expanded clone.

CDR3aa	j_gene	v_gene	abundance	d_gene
ASSVEADNQPQH	TRBJ1-5	TRBV2	-	-
ASSPPSGSEQY	TRBJ2-7	TRBV5-6	-	-
ASSLRQGNPEQY	TRBJ2-7	TRBV27	-	TRBD1
ASTGGRVAF	TRBJ1-1	TRBV2	-	-
ASSPGQGREQY	TRBJ2-7	TRBV18	-	TRBD1
ASSLDSYEQY	TRBJ2-7	TRBV28	-	-
ASSSTGVTGELF	TRBJ2-2	TRBV11-3	once	TRBD1
ATSRVGTGSEKLF	TRBJ1-4	TRBV15	-	TRBD1
ASSPPVAGNTGELF	TRBJ2-2	TRBV28	-	-
ASSYSLGGSYEQY	TRBJ2-7	TRBV6-5	-	-
ASTGQGKETQY	TRBJ2-5	TRBV5-1	-	TRBD1
ASSFWGVHEQY	TRBJ2-7	TRBV4-2	-	-
ASSPTGSFAGNTIY	TRBJ1-3	TRBV28	once	TRBD1
ASSRQGYGYT	TRBJ1-2	TRBV6-5	-	TRBD1
ATSPASVPEAF	TRBJ1-1	TRBV15	few	-
ASTATPNEQF	TRBJ2-1	TRBV28	-	-
ASSPSLAGGHYNEQF	TRBJ2-1	TRBV13	-	TRBD2
ASSSRRTAVTDTQY	TRBJ2-3	TRBV11-2	-	-
ASRSDRAGNEQF	TRBJ2-1	TRBV27	-	TRBD1
ASSSLLEAF	TRBJ1-1	TRBV28	-	-
ASSYQAITYEQY	TRBJ2-7	TRBV28	-	-
ASSFKLSSYEQY	TRBJ2-7	TRBV11-2	-	-
ASSLGPVDTQY	TRBJ2-3	TRBV5-1	-	-
ASRRQGAGEQF	TRBJ2-1	TRBV6-6	-	TRBD1
ASMRQGLSQPQH	TRBJ1-5	TRBV19	once	TRBD1
AISELLLFGTNSYEQY	TRBJ2-7	TRBV10-3	-	-
ASSYSSGLAGDEQF	TRBJ2-1	TRBV6-5	-	TRBD2
ASSAKTASSYNEQF	TRBJ2-1	TRBV9	-	-
ASSSTLLAGEGNEQF	TRBJ2-1	TRBV5-8	-	TRBD2
AMTPGGSYNEQF	TRBJ2-1	TRBV10-3	-	TRBD2
ASSYGLRSYEQY	TRBJ2-7	TRBV10-2	-	-
ASSPGQGAVTEAF	TRBJ1-1	TRBV27	once	TRBD1
ASSLGAGISSYNEQF	TRBJ2-1	TRBV11-3	-	-
ASSPNLGQKTYEQY	TRBJ2-7	TRBV18	-	-
ASSQYLMNTGELF	TRBJ2-2	TRBV6-5	-	-
AIRQSNQPQH	TRBJ1-5	TRBV28	-	-
ASSSGDWIGGELF	TRBJ2-2	TRBV5-1	-	-
ASSPGLAGSEQY	TRBJ2-7	TRBV7-3	-	TRBD2
ASSLVRLSGANVLT	TRBJ2-6	TRBV5-5	-	-
ASRQGTSTDTQY	TRBJ2-3	TRBV28	-	-
ASSLAEKGTDTQY	TRBJ2-3	TRBV5-1	-	TRBD2
ASSGPFGEQY	TRBJ2-7	TRBV5-8	-	-
ASSIPTGTGSYEQY	TRBJ2-7	TRBV19	-	TRBD1
ASSPSGVGREGSDTQY	TRBJ2-3	TRBV28	-	TRBD2
ASSPLGLTQY	TRBJ2-3	TRBV4-1	-	-
ASTGLAGPPAETQY	TRBJ2-5	TRBV5-1	once	TRBD2
ASSVIHRH	TRBJ1-5	TRBV9	-	-
ASRKERPINHEQY	TRBJ2-7	TRBV28	-	-
ASSFGGGPMETQY	TRBJ2-5	TRBV7-9	-	TRBD2
ASTTHTDWASGNTIY	TRBJ1-3	TRBV28	-	-
ASSARRGDSNEKLF	TRBJ1-4	TRBV7-9	-	TRBD1
ASSLTSGSRDEQF	TRBJ2-1	TRBV7-9	-	TRBD2
ASSQDPGDGYT	TRBJ1-2	TRBV4-1	-	-
ASSLGGKGVVEKLF	TRBJ1-4	TRBV13	-	-